This T cell receptor (beta chain) was sequenced during a study of cytotoxic CD8 clonotypes in ibrutinib-treated CLL. General observations from the study: Clonality climbed at ibrutinib response, then dropped toward baseline at progression.

Trimming removed 5 bases at V and 3 bases at J, with 14 bases between. The CDR3 runs 15 residues. CDR1 MRHNA and CDR2 SNTAGT come from the germline V gene. A remark on this clone: No antigen is known for it.

Frozen PBMC stocks contributed around 2 micrograms of genomic DNA to the TCR beta libraries. The table came from immunoSEQ multiplex PCR; TCRdb's copy has only in-frame clones and leaves some out. The sample holds over 120,000 clones, approximately 80% seen once. The sequence was obtained from a human donor with chronic lymphocytic leukemia. The genes are TRBV6-4 and TRBJ1-5; D gene uncertain. The input for sequencing was PBMCs, taken after 36 months of ibrutinib treatment. The CDR3 DNA is TGTGCCAGCAGTCAGTACGGCAACAACAATCAGCCCCAGCATTTT. Translation: CASSQYGNNNQPQHF.